These 15 T cell receptor beta chains originate from one sample sequenced in a study of cytomegalovirus exposure and HLA in healthy donors. The PCR employed 60 Vbeta primers together with 13 Jbeta primers. Assay used: immunoSEQ multiplex PCR; TCRdb lists only in-frame clones, some missing. The table lists around 75,000 clones, around 78% of them singletons. Sequencing was done on a sample of PBMCs. Receptors were obtained from a man aged 40-49 years in good health and CMV-seronegative.

This clone was observed a few times. V usage is TRBV14 and J usage is TRBJ2-4, with D maybe TRBD1 (5 bases). This CDR3 has 13 amino acids. Germline V gene sequence: CDR1 SGHDN, CDR2 FVKESK. V was cut by 4 bases and J by 8 bases, with 12 bases left in between. Written as DNA, the CDR3 is TGTGCCAGCAGCCCGTTCGTAGGGGACATTCAGTACTTC. This sequence encodes CASSPFVGDIQYF.

This clone was detected once. The chain carries TRBV6-4 and TRBJ2-1, with TRBD1 matching 10 bases. Germline V gene sequence: CDR1 MRHNA, CDR2 SNTAGT. The length of the CDR3 is 13 residues. The trim removed 4 bases at V and 12 bases at J, leaving 6 bases unmatched. The CDR3 nucleotides are TGTGCCAGCAGTGGCGAGACAGGGGGCCCGCAGTTCTTC. This sequence encodes CASSGETGGPQFF.

V usage is TRBV18 and J usage is TRBJ1-5; no clear D gene. The V end was cut by 3 bases, the J end by 1 base, with 4 bases between. Germline V gene sequence: CDR1 KGHSH, CDR2 LQKENI. The CDR3 consists of 13 residues. The CDR3 region has the DNA TGTGCCAGCTCACCTTTAAGCAATCAGCCCCAGCATTTT. It translates to CASSPLSNQPQHF.

The CDR3, as DNA: TGTGCCATCACCTCAAGTGGGATGGAAGCGGGTATTAGTGGCTACACCTTC. Its protein is CAITSSGMEAGISGYTF. The gene calls are TRBV10-3 and TRBJ1-2, with unresolved D. V was cut by 7 bases and J by 7 bases, with 28 bases left in between. Germline V gene data show CDR1 as ENHRY and CDR2 as SYGVKD. The CDR3 runs 17 residues.

The V gene is TRBV7-9, the J gene TRBJ1-1, with TRBD1 matching over 7 bases. The CDR3 extends over 13 amino acids. After removal of 1 base from V and 7 bases from J, the junction contained 3 bases not matched to a gene. In germline, CDR1 is SEHNR, CDR2 FQNEAQ (reference sequence). The CDR3 nucleotides read TGTGCCAGCAGCTTAGTAGGGGACAGTGAAGCTTTCTTT. It encodes CASSLVGDSEAFF. The full variable domain, rest sourced from reference TRBV7-9 and TRBJ1-1, is DTGVSQNPRHKITKRGQNVTFRCDPISEHNRLYWYRQTLGQGPEFLTYFQNEAQLEKSRLLSDRFSAERPKGSFSTLEIQRTEQGDSAMYLCASSLVGDSEAFFGQGTRLTVV.

J is TRBJ2-3 and V is TRBV7-8; 11 bases match TRBD2. The trim removed 0 bases at V and 1 base at J, leaving 9 bases unmatched. Germline CDR1 and CDR2: SGHVS and FQNEAQ. The CDR3 is 19 amino acids. Here the CDR3 reads CASSLAGDSGGAGTDTQYF. The DNA for the CDR3 is TGTGCCAGCAGCTTAGCTGGGGATAGCGGGGGGGCAGGCACAGATACGCAGTATTTT.

Here the CDR3 reads CASSIMPSGWGDTEAFF. The CDR3 DNA follows: TGTGCCAGTAGTATAATGCCGTCAGGGTGGGGGGACACTGAAGCTTTCTTT. The V gene is TRBV19, the J gene TRBJ1-1; TRBD1 might be the D (5 bases). Germline CDR1 and CDR2: LNHDA and SQIVND (reference sequence). CDR3 length: 17 residues. Trimming pared 2 bases from V and 3 bases from J, leaving 19 bases between. The full variable domain, completed using reference TRBV19 and TRBJ1-1, is DGGITQSPKYLFRKEGQNVTLSCEQNLNHDAMYWYRQDPGQGLRLIYYSQIVNDFQKGDIAEGYSVSREKKESFPLTVTSAQKNPTAFYLCASSIMPSGWGDTEAFFGQGTRLTVV.

This clone was picked up a small number of times. CDR3 coding DNA: TGCGCCAGCAGCGATCTACAGGGGGCAAATGAAAAACTGTTTTTT. Residues: CASSDLQGANEKLFF. The chain couples TRBV5-1 to TRBJ1-4; 9 bases are shared with TRBD1. The trim removed 4 bases at V and 5 bases at J, leaving 6 bases unmatched. This CDR3 spans 15 amino acids. Germline assignment: CDR1 SGHRS and CDR2 YFSETQ.

The J gene is TRBJ1-1, the V gene TRBV7-2; tentative D call: TRBD1 (5 bases). The V gene's germline CDR1 is SGHTA and CDR2 FQGNSA. The germline V and J ends were trimmed by 4 bases and 1 base, with 10 bases remaining between them. The CDR3 totals 14 residues. CDR3 nucleotide sequence: TGTGCCAGCAGCTCCAAAACAGGGAACACTGAAGCTTTCTTT. Amino acids: CASSSKTGNTEAFF.

The chain couples TRBV7-2 to TRBJ1-6; TRBD1 agrees at 9 bases. CDR1 is SGHTA and CDR2 is FQGNSA in the germline V gene. The junction had 5 bases not matched to a gene; V was cut back by 3 bases and J by 8 bases. This CDR3 contains 15 residues. CDR3 sequence reads: CASSFNGQGYSPLHF. CDR3 DNA sequence: TGTGCCAGCAGCTTCAATGGACAGGGGTATTCACCCCTCCACTTT. The variable domain in full, completed from reference TRBV7-2 and TRBJ1-6, reads GAGVSQSPSNKVTEKGKDVELRCDPISGHTALYWYRQSLGQGLEFLIYFQGNSAPDKSGLPSDRFSAERTGGSVSTLTIQRTQQEDSAVYLCASSFNGQGYSPLHFGNGTRLTVT.

The genes are TRBV4-3 and TRBJ1-1; D remains unclear. Per the germline V gene, CDR1 is LGHNA and CDR2 is YSLEER. Trimming shortened V by 4 bases and J by 1 base, and 10 bases separated the two germline ends. This CDR3 comprises 14 residues. The DNA for the CDR3 is TGCGCCAGCAGCCCCCCAGGCACGAACACTGAAGCTTTCTTT. Amino acids: CASSPPGTNTEAFF.

The chain has TRBV4-1 and TRBJ1-6; tentatively, D is TRBD1 (6 bases). CDR1 and CDR2 from the germline V gene are MGHRA and YSYEKL. The CDR3 runs to 16 residues. The germline V and J ends were trimmed by 1 base and 2 bases, with 9 bases remaining between them. This CDR3 reads CASSQGQGTYNSPLHF. The CDR3, as DNA: TGCGCCAGCAGCCAAGGGCAGGGGACCTATAATTCACCCCTCCACTTT.

This rearrangement joins TRBV5-1 to TRBJ1-4; D not resolved. The CDR3 spans 12 residues. The V gene's germline CDR1 is SGHRS and CDR2 YFSETQ. Trimming cost V 6 bases and J 8 bases, with 11 bases left between them. Here the CDR3 reads CASTLAGEKLFF. The CDR3 coding sequence is TGCGCCAGCACCCTTGCGGGCGAAAAACTGTTTTTT.

This chain uses TRBV14 with TRBJ2-7, with D maybe TRBD1 (6 bases). CDR1 and CDR2 (germline): SGHDN, FVKESK. The V end was cut by 4 bases, the J end by 5 bases, with 30 bases between. CDR3 length: 19 residues. Here the CDR3 DNA reads TGTGCCAGCAGCCTCTACCCACACCCTGCCCCCGGCAGGGGCAACGAGCAGTACTTC. As protein: CASSLYPHPAPGRGNEQYF.

Only one count was recorded for this clone. V and J are TRBV7-9 and TRBJ1-5; no clear D gene. The CDR3 is made up of 15 amino acids. Looked up from germline, CDR1 is SEHNR and CDR2 is FQNEAQ (reference sequence). The V gene lost 5 bases and the J gene lost 5 bases, with 16 bases spanning the gap. The CDR3 here is CASSPEGLGHQPQHF. CDR3 coding DNA: TGTGCCAGCAGCCCGGAAGGACTCGGGCATCAGCCCCAGCATTTT.